Shown below are 5 T cell receptor beta chains from a single sample sequenced in a study of T cells of healthy individuals. MiXCR was run by TCRdb on the 5' RACE reads, yielding one entry per CDR3 protein. The sample has about 100,000 distinct CDR3 sequences; roughly 15% are singletons. These receptors all come from a human donor in good health.

This clonotype was detected many times. The rearrangement joins TRBV28 to TRBJ2-1; either TRBD1 or TRBD2 may fit D (5 bases each). Looked up from germline, CDR1 is MDHEN and CDR2 is SYDVKM. The CDR3 consists of 15 residues. Trimming removed 0 bases at V and 8 bases at J, with 14 bases between. CDR3 sequence (DNA): TGTGCCAGCAGTTTATGGGGGCAGCGGACCCATGAGCAGTTCTTC. Translation: CASSLWGQRTHEQFF.

The V call is TRBV29-1, the J call TRBJ2-1; D gene uncertain. The V gene's germline CDR1 is SQVTM and CDR2 ANQGSEA. The CDR3 length is 14 residues. Trimming stripped 1 base from V and 0 bases from J, with 7 bases between. The CDR3 spells CSVEGVTSYNEQFF. DNA of the CDR3: TGCAGCGTTGAAGGGGTCACCTCCTACAATGAGCAGTTCTTC.

The genes are TRBV4-3 and TRBJ2-2, with 10 bases lining up with TRBD2. Germline CDR1 LGHNA, CDR2 YSLEER. The ends lost 0 bases at V and 1 base at J; junction bases unmatched: 5. The CDR3 totals 18 residues. The CDR3 nucleotides are TGCGCCAGCAGCCAAGATACTGGGACTAGCGTGAACACCGGGGAGCTGTTTTTT. It is translated as CASSQDTGTSVNTGELFF.

The genes are TRBV20-1 and TRBJ2-5, with TRBD2 matching over 9 bases. The CDR3 has 16 residues. The germline gives CDR1 DFQATT, CDR2 SNEGSKA (reference sequence). Unmatched junction bases numbered 11, after V lost 5 bases and J lost 1 base. This CDR3 is CSAPVGERGVQETQYF. In DNA form, the CDR3 reads TGCAGTGCTCCAGTCGGGGAGCGGGGGGTCCAAGAGACCCAGTACTTC.

This chain uses TRBV6-2 or TRBV6-3 with TRBJ2-7; the D is unclear. CDR3 length equals 12 residues. The germline V gene has CDR1 MNHEY and CDR2 SVGEGT. The V and J ends lost 3 bases and 5 bases respectively, with 8 bases between them. CDR3 amino acids: CASSYRMDEQYF. CDR3 bases: TGTGCCAGCAGTTATCGCATGGACGAGCAGTACTTC.